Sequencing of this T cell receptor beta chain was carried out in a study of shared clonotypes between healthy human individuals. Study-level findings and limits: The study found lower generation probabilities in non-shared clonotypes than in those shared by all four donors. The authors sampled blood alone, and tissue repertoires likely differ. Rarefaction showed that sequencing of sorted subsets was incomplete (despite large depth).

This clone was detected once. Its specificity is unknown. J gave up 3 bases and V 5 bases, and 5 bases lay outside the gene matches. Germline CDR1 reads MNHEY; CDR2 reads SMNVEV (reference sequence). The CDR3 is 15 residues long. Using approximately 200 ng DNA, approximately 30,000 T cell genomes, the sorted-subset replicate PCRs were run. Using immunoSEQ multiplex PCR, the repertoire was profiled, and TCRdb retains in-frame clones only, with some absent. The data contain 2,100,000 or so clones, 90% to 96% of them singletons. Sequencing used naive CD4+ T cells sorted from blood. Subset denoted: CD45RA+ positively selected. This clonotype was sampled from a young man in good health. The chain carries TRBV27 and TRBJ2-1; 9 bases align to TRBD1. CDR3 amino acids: CASSPTGGSYNEQFF. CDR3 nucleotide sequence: TGTGCCAGCAGTCCTACAGGGGGCAGCTACAATGAGCAGTTCTTC.